This T cell receptor (beta chain) was documented in a study of T cell changes during pregnancy in multiple sclerosis. Using immunoSEQ multiplex PCR, the repertoire was profiled, and TCRdb retains in-frame clones only, with some absent. The sample has more than 75,000 clones; 94% are singletons. The CDR3 is 16 amino acids. Germline CDR1 reads ENHRY; CDR2 reads SYGVKD. J gave up 3 bases and V 2 bases, and 5 bases lay outside the gene matches. The receptor was derived from a female donor with multiple sclerosis, enrolled in a pregnancy study. This chain links TRBV10-3 with TRBJ2-3, with 10 positions matching TRBD2. Sequenced material: peripheral blood, taken in the third trimester of pregnancy. The CDR3 DNA reads as TGTGCCATCAGTGAGATAAGCGGGGGGGTGACAGATACGCAGTATTTT. Translation: CAISEISGGVTDTQYF.